The 5 T cell receptor beta chains below come from one sample, sequenced in a study of T cells after yellow fever vaccination. TCRdb recomputed calls from the 5' RACE reads with MiXCR, one row per CDR3 protein. The sample lists about 53,000 distinct CDR3 sequences, approximately 6% seen once, with around a third in the top ten. This specimen consisted of PBMCs, either bulk or a sorted T-cell subset (CD4+, CD8+, memory, or dextramer-sorted; not recorded which), obtained on the day of the yellow fever booster vaccination. The receptors originated from a young man who received the YFV17D yellow fever vaccine.

This clonotype was counted at least ten times. Mismatch with germline at one junction end may stem from a read error. The gene calls are TRBV10-3 and TRBJ2-1; 11 bases match TRBD1. Germline CDR1 reads ENHRY; CDR2 reads SYGVKD. CDR3 length: 14 residues. CDR3 DNA sequence: TGTGCCATCAGTGGGACAGGGGGCTACGATGAGCAGTTCTTC. It translates to CAISGTGGYDEQFF.

This clonotype came up a few times. CDR3 bases: TGTGCCAGCAGCCCCGCAGATACGCAGTATTTT. Protein product: CASSPADTQYF. The rearrangement joins TRBV13 to TRBJ2-3; D unclear. Trimming pared 5 bases from V and 4 bases from J, leaving 4 bases between. Germline CDR1 and CDR2: PRHDT and FYEKMQ (reference sequence). The CDR3 length is 11 residues.

This clonotype was counted between two and nine times. V usage is TRBV3-2 and J usage is TRBJ2-5; the DNA was not compared with TRBD2, the D call given in the table. TRBV3-2 is a pseudogene. This CDR3 is 14 amino acids long. CDR3 DNA sequence: TGTGCCAGCAGCCCGGGGGAGGACCAAGAGACCCAGTACTTC. The encoded protein is CASSPGEDQETQYF.

In its sample, this clonotype was seen many times. The rearrangement links TRBV12-3 or TRBV12-4 to TRBJ2-7; weak D call: TRBD2 (6 bases). This CDR3 has 15 amino acids. The V gene lost 5 bases and the J gene lost 3 bases, with 17 bases spanning the gap. The CDR3 loop is CASSPLGGLYYEQYF. In DNA form, the CDR3 reads TGTGCCAGCAGTCCCCTCGGGGGTTTATACTACGAGCAGTACTTC.

This clonotype occurred many times. The J gene is TRBJ2-1, the V gene TRBV20-1, with 7 nucleotides matching TRBD1. The CDR3 has 16 residues. The ends lost 3 bases at V and 3 bases at J; junction bases unmatched: 11. Germline V CDR1 and CDR2: DFQATT, SNEGSKA (reference sequence). CDR3 loop: CSASSQGTDIYNEQFF. The CDR3 nucleotides are TGCAGTGCTAGCTCTCAGGGGACAGATATCTACAATGAGCAGTTCTTC.